This TCR beta chain originates from a study of early stage breast cancer tumors. At the level of the study: About 70% of the 16 invasive tumors were ER+, PR+ and HER2-.

The CDR3 has 14 amino acids. The germline gives CDR1 LNHDA, CDR2 SQIVND (reference sequence). Deletions cut 10 bases from V and 6 bases from J, with 18 bases between. Comments on this clone: Its matching antigen is unknown.

Findings of the study overall: Commonly generated sequences made up most enriched TCRB sequences shared between patients. Tumors had around 2.4-fold higher T cell density than normal breast.

Each sample had two DNA replicates, roughly 0.5 ug blood or approximately 1.5 ug tissue. TCRdb keeps only in-frame clones here, not all; method: immunoSEQ multiplex PCR. The data contain nearly 70,000 clones, approximately 84% of them singletons. The rearrangement joins TRBV19 to TRBJ1-4, with D possibly being TRBD1 (5 bases). Sequencing was carried out using blood. The TCR comes from a person between 35 and 49 years old with breast cancer. CDR3 DNA: TGTGCCACCCAAAGGTCGGCAGGGTATGAAAAACTGTTTTTT. Translation: CATQRSAGYEKLFF.